These T cell receptor beta chains were read from a single sample in a study of cytomegalovirus exposure and HLA in healthy donors. Using immunoSEQ multiplex PCR, the repertoire was profiled, and TCRdb retains in-frame clones only, with some absent. The table shows around 150,000 clones, with around 57% occurring only once. Sequencing used PBMCs. These receptors were taken from a male donor in good health and CMV-seronegative. Both conserved end residues are part of each CDR3. A D gene is named only where the DNA matches it firmly. Only some rows state a clone size, as once, few, many or a class for expanded clones.

>.|.|TRBJ2-5|TRBV7-2
TGTGCCAGCAGCCTAGGAGTTCAAGAGACCCAGTACTTC
CASSLGVQETQYF
>TRBD2|few|TRBJ2-2|TRBV4-1
TGCGCCAGCAGCCAAGATGATCTAGCGGGGGTGACCGGGGAGCTGTTTTTT
CASSQDDLAGVTGELFF
>.|.|TRBJ1-6|TRBV2
TGTGCCAGCAGTTCCTCGTCGCCCCTCCACTTT
CASSSSSPLHF
>TRBD1|few|TRBJ1-3|TRBV11-2
TGTGCCAGCAGCTTGGATACAGGGGGTGGAAACACCATATATTTT
CASSLDTGGGNTIYF
>TRBD2|.|TRBJ2-7|TRBV28
TGTGCCAGCAGTCCCGCGTGGATCAAGCGGGGCCACTACGAGCAGTACTTC
CASSPAWIKRGHYEQYF
>TRBD2|.|TRBJ2-2|TRBV4-3
TGCGCCAGCAGCCCCCTAGCGGGGGGGCCCGGGGAGCTGTTTTTT
CASSPLAGGPGELFF
>.|.|TRBJ1-4|TRBV6-6
TGTTCCAGCAGTTACGAAGGGGGACGGATTGAAAAACTGTTTTTT
CSSSYEGGRIEKLFF
>.|.|TRBJ1-5|TRBV6-5
TGTGCCAGCAGCCCCCGCGTCGTGGGGGGAGTGCCCCAGCATTTT
CASSPRVVGGVPQHF
>.|.|TRBJ2-3|TRBV6-5
TGTGCCAGCAGTTACTCGACGGGGTTGGGAACAGATACGCAGTATTTT
CASSYSTGLGTDTQYF
>TRBD1|.|TRBJ1-1|TRBV7-3
TGTGCCAGCAGCTCGACAGGGCGAGGCACTGAAGCTTTCTTT
CASSSTGRGTEAFF
>TRBD2|.|TRBJ2-7|TRBV27
TGTGCCAGCAGTTCGGGACTAGCGGGCTACGAGCAGTACTTC
CASSSGLAGYEQYF
>TRBD1|.|TRBJ2-3|TRBV4-3
TGCGCCAGCAGCCCCCGGGCAGGGGGCGTGGGAGATACGCAGTATTTT
CASSPRAGGVGDTQYF
>TRBD1|.|TRBJ2-7|TRBV18
TGTGCCAGCACCCCCGGGACAGCCTCCTACGAGCAGTACTTC
CASTPGTASYEQYF
>TRBD1|few|TRBJ2-4|TRBV6-4
TGTGCCAGCAGTGACTCTGTAGGACAGGGGGCCAACATTCAGTACTTC
CASSDSVGQGANIQYF
>.|.|TRBJ2-1|TRBV7-3
TGTGCCAGCAGCTTAAGGTCTTCCAGATCCTACAATGAGCAGTTCTTC
CASSLRSSRSYNEQFF
>.|.|TRBJ2-3|TRBV5-1
TGCGCCAGCAGACACTACCCAGATACGCAGTATTTT
CASRHYPDTQYF
>.|.|TRBJ2-1|TRBV2
TGTGCCAGCAGTGTTGCACTAGACTACAATGAGCAGTTCTTC
CASSVALDYNEQFF
>.|once|TRBJ1-6|TRBV28
TGTGCCAGCAGTCCCCCCGGGGGGCGGTCCTATAATTCACCCCTCCACTTT
CASSPPGGRSYNSPLHF
>.|.|TRBJ1-2|TRBV2
TGTGCCAGCAGGAGCATTAACTATGGCTACACCTTC
CASRSINYGYTF
>.|few|TRBJ1-3|TRBV27
TGTGCCAGCAGTCAACAGGGTGGAAACACCATATATTTT
CASSQQGGNTIYF
>.|once|TRBJ2-2|TRBV19
TGTGCCAGTAGTTCTTTGGGACTGAACACCGGGGAGCTGTTTTTT
CASSSLGLNTGELFF
>.|once|TRBJ2-1|TRBV19
TGTGCCAGTAGTACCACAGTGGGTGAGCAGTTCTTC
CASSTTVGEQFF
>.|few|TRBJ1-1|TRBV4-1
TGCGCCAGCAGCCAAATCCGGTACACTGAAGCTTTCTTT
CASSQIRYTEAFF
>.|.|TRBJ2-7|TRBV13
TGTGCCAGTTGCTTCAGTGCACCCCCGGGGGAGCAGTACTTC
CASCFSAPPGEQYF
>.|once|TRBJ2-5|TRBV6-5
TGTGCCAGCAGTTACCAGCTGGGGGCAGAGACCCAGTACTTC
CASSYQLGAETQYF
>TRBD1|once|TRBJ2-7|TRBV28
TGTGCCAGCAGGCGGACAGGTCAATACGAGCAGTACTTC
CASRRTGQYEQYF
>TRBD1|.|TRBJ2-7|TRBV28
TGTGCCAGCAGTTTTGGGACAGGGGCTCGCTACGAGCAGTACTTC
CASSFGTGARYEQYF
>TRBD1|.|TRBJ2-7|TRBV7-9
TGTGCCAGCAGCTTACCCCGGACAGGGATTTTCCACGAGCAGTACTTC
CASSLPRTGIFHEQYF
>.|.|TRBJ2-7|TRBV4-3
TGCGCCAGCAGCCAAGAGGGTTCCGGCGGCGAGCAGTACTTC
CASSQEGSGGEQYF
>.|.|TRBJ1-3|TRBV5-6
TGTGCCAGCAGCTGGGGGCGGGGGTCTGGAAACACCATATATTTT
CASSWGRGSGNTIYF
>TRBD1|.|TRBJ2-7|TRBV7-2
TGTGCCAGCAGCAGTCGGGACAGGTACCTAATCATCTCCTACGAGCAGTACTTC
CASSSRDRYLIISYEQYF
>.|.|TRBJ1-1|TRBV19
TGTGCCAGTAGGGGGGGGGAGCTAGACACTGAAGCTTTCTTT
CASRGGELDTEAFF
>TRBD2|.|TRBJ2-5|TRBV7-9
TGTGCCAGCAGCGACGATTGGACTAGCGGGGTTGGAGAGACCCAGTACTTC
CASSDDWTSGVGETQYF
>TRBD2|.|TRBJ2-1|TRBV6-5
TGTGCCAGCAGTTACGGGGGGGAGTACAATGAGCAGTTCTTC
CASSYGGEYNEQFF
>.|once|TRBJ2-7|TRBV28
TGTGCCAGCAGTTCCAGGGTTATTCGGTACTTC
CASSSRVIRYF
>.|.|TRBJ2-5|TRBV5-6
TGTGCCAGCAGCAAGACAGGTCCCGAGACCCAGTACTTC
CASSKTGPETQYF
>.|few|TRBJ2-7|TRBV6-1
TGTGCCAGCAGTGGACAGGAATCTTCCTACGAGCAGTACTTC
CASSGQESSYEQYF
>.|few|TRBJ1-6|TRBV30
TGTGCCTGGGCCCGGGTCGGCAGCTATAATTCACCCCTCCACTTT
CAWARVGSYNSPLHF